The 24 T cell receptor beta chains below were found in one sample sequenced in a study of cytomegalovirus exposure and HLA in healthy donors. The PCR had 60 Vbeta and 13 Jbeta primers. Libraries were prepared by immunoSEQ multiplex PCR; TCRdb keeps only in-frame clonotypes and omits some of them. The sample records 60,000 to 75,000 clones, approximately 78% being singletons. The sequencing input was PBMCs. Receptor source: a man between 18 and 35 years old in good health and CMV-seropositive.

The chain carries TRBV14 and TRBJ1-6, with a possible D match to TRBD1 (5 bases). This CDR3 contains 17 residues. The V end was cut by 0 bases, the J end by 11 bases, with 20 bases between. The V gene's germline CDR1 is SGHDN and CDR2 FVKESK. The CDR3 region is CASSQDVLLWGETPLHF. The DNA of the CDR3 is TGTGCCAGCAGCCAAGATGTTCTTTTATGGGGGGAGACACCCCTCCACTTT. Full variable domain (remainder filled in from reference TRBV14 and TRBJ1-6): EAGVTQFPSHSVIEKGQTVTLRCDPISGHDNLYWYRRVMGKEIKFLLHFVKESKQDESGMPNNRFLAERTGGTYSTLKVQPAELEDSGVYFCASSQDVLLWGETPLHFGNGTRLTVT.

This clone was recorded once. The chain carries TRBV25-1 and TRBJ2-3, with D tentatively TRBD2 (5 bases). Between the trimmed V and J ends, which lost 6 bases and 6 bases, there was a span of 16 bases. CDR3 length: 14 amino acids. Per germline, CDR1 MGHDK and CDR2 SYGVNS. Here the CDR3 reads CASRDLLGSDTQYF. The CDR3 DNA reads as TGTGCCAGCAGGGACTTACTGGGATCCGATACGCAGTATTTT.

The genes are TRBV20-1 and TRBJ1-2; possible D gene TRBD1, 5 bases. V was cut by 0 bases and J by 7 bases, with 6 bases left in between. The germline gives CDR1 DFQATT, CDR2 SNEGSKA (reference sequence). The CDR3 consists of 11 residues. CDR3 nucleotides: TGCAGTGCTAGAGATGACAGTGGCTACACCTTC. This encodes CSARDDSGYTF.

This clone was detected only once. CDR3 residues: CASSQEWGPNSYNEQFF. The CDR3 DNA follows: TGCGCCAGCAGCCAAGAATGGGGGCCAAACTCCTACAATGAGCAGTTCTTC. J is TRBJ2-1 and V is TRBV4-1, with D perhaps matching TRBD1 (6 bases). Germline lookup yields CDR1 MGHRA and CDR2 YSYEKL. Between the trimmed V and J ends, which lost 0 bases and 0 bases, there was a span of 12 bases. This CDR3 comprises 17 residues.

This clone was seen only a few times. The genes are TRBV5-1 and TRBJ2-7, with 11 bases identical to TRBD2. The CDR3 has 15 amino acids. V shed 7 bases, J shed 3 bases, and the junction held 9 bases outside the gene matches. Germline CDR1 reads SGHRS; CDR2 reads YFSETQ. CDR3: CASALTSGEIYEQYF. DNA for the CDR3: TGCGCCAGCGCCCTGACTAGCGGGGAAATCTACGAGCAGTACTTC. Full variable domain (outside the CDR3, taken from reference TRBV5-1 and TRBJ2-7): KAGVTQTPRYLIKTRGQQVTLSCSPISGHRSVSWYQQTPGQGLQFLFEYFSETQRNKGNFPGRFSGRQFSNSRSEMNVSTLELGDSALYLCASALTSGEIYEQYFGPGTRLTVT.

This clone has only a few counts. This chain uses TRBV6-5 with TRBJ1-3, with 7 bases identical to TRBD1. CDR1 is MNHEY and CDR2 is SVGAGI in the germline V gene. CDR3 length: 15 amino acids. V was pared by 6 bases and J by 4 bases, with 9 bases of the junction left unmatched. The CDR3 reads CASSFEGGSGNTIYF. DNA for the CDR3: TGTGCCAGCAGCTTCGAAGGGGGCTCAGGAAACACCATATATTTT.

With respect to this clone: At one boundary the junction diverges from the germline segment, which might be a read error. This chain connects TRBV10-3 to TRBJ2-5; 11 bases are a match to TRBD1. Germline V lookup: CDR1 ENHRY, CDR2 SYGVKD. The CDR3 is made up of 14 amino acids. Here the CDR3 DNA reads TGTGCCCTCAGGACAGGGGGCTATGGAGAGACCCAGTACTTC. As protein: CALRTGGYGETQYF.

The chain is built from TRBV29-1 and TRBJ2-5; D remains ambiguous. Trimming left V 8 bases short and J 2 bases short, with 15 bases between. The CDR3 sequence is 13 residues long. The germline CDR1 and CDR2 sequences are SQVTM and ANQGSEA. The CDR3 spells CSPESTVQETQYF. In nucleotides, the CDR3 is TGCAGCCCCGAATCTACAGTACAAGAGACCCAGTACTTC. The variable domain in full, with the rest retrieved from reference TRBV29-1 and TRBJ2-5, is SAVISQKPSRDICQRGTSLTIQCQVDSQVTMMFWYRQQPGQSLTLIATANQGSEATYESGFVIDKFPISRPNLTFSTLTVSNMSPEDSSIYLCSPESTVQETQYFGPGTRLLVL.

The V and J genes are TRBV4-1 and TRBJ2-1, with TRBD1 matching 8 bases. There are 15 residues in the CDR3. Germline CDR1 is MGHRA and CDR2 is YSYEKL. V lost 5 bases and J lost 5; bases outside the gene matches: 8. CDR3 in amino acids: CASSEGQGMDNEQFF. CDR3 nucleotides: TGCGCCAGCAGCGAAGGACAGGGCATGGACAATGAGCAGTTCTTC.

This rearrangement joins TRBV28 to TRBJ1-2, with 9 nucleotides matching TRBD1. V dropped 7 bases and J dropped 6; count of bases not matched to a gene: 15. The CDR3 runs to 16 residues. Germline V gene lookup returns CDR1 MDHEN and CDR2 SYDVKM. The CDR3 spells CASTSPPGQGDDGYTF. The CDR3 bases are TGTGCCAGCACCTCGCCTCCGGGACAGGGCGATGATGGCTACACCTTC.

The chain links TRBV9 to TRBJ2-1, with 8 bases that match TRBD2. Per germline, CDR1 SGDLS and CDR2 YYNGEE. This CDR3 has 15 residues. V lost 0 bases to trimming and J lost 1 base; unmatched junction nucleotides: 0. This CDR3 reads CASSVAGGSYNEQFF. Here the CDR3 DNA reads TGTGCCAGCAGCGTAGCGGGAGGGTCCTACAATGAGCAGTTCTTC.

The rearrangement links TRBV7-9 to TRBJ1-6, with unresolved D. V was cut by 1 base and J by 6 bases, with 7 bases left in between. CDR1 is SEHNR, CDR2 FQNEAQ, per germline (reference sequence). The CDR3 extends over 14 amino acids. The CDR3, as DNA: TGTGCCAGCAGCTTAGTTTCGGGTAATTCACCCCTCCACTTT. Protein product: CASSLVSGNSPLHF.

V usage is TRBV30 and J usage is TRBJ1-4, with D uncertain. This CDR3 comprises 13 residues. The V gene lost 4 bases and the J gene lost 1 base, with 7 bases spanning the gap. CDR1 GTSNPN and CDR2 SVGIG come from the germline V gene (reference sequence). CDR3 loop: CAWTSGTNEKLFF. DNA for the CDR3: TGTGCCTGGACGAGTGGAACTAATGAAAAACTGTTTTTT.

This clone was counted a few times. An end of the junction differs from the germline gene, which may be a read error. Other DNA sequences of this sample code for an identical CDR3. The genes are TRBV30 and TRBJ1-1; 7 nucleotides align to TRBD1. CDR1 GTSNPN and CDR2 SVGIG come from the germline V gene (reference sequence). This CDR3 is built from 14 residues. In DNA, the CDR3 is TGTGCCTGGAGTTTCGACAGGGCGAACACTGAAGCCTTCTTT. This translates into CAWSFDRANTEAFF.

This rearrangement joins TRBV5-8 to TRBJ2-1; 11 bases match TRBD1. This CDR3 has 13 amino acids. Looked up from germline, CDR1 is SGHTS and CDR2 is YDEGEE. The V and J ends lost 0 bases and 14 bases, in that order; junction bases with no gene match: 4. CDR3 region: CASSLEPGQGEFF. DNA of the CDR3: TGTGCCAGCAGCTTGGAGCCGGGACAGGGGGAGTTCTTC. The entire variable domain, with the rest obtained from reference TRBV5-8 and TRBJ2-1, is as follows: EAGVTQSPTHLIKTRGQQATLRCSPISGHTSVYWYQQALGLGLQFLLWYDEGEERNRGNFPPRFSGRQFPNYSSELNVNALELEDSALYLCASSLEPGQGEFFGPGTRLTVL.

This clone was seen more than once but under ten times. This rearrangement joins TRBV29-1 to TRBJ1-2; D is undetermined. The CDR3 covers 17 residues. Trimming shortened V by 2 bases and J by 7 bases, and 26 bases separated the two germline ends. Germline CDR1 and CDR2: SQVTM and ANQGSEA. The CDR3 here is CSVELYRDESALPGYTF. DNA of the CDR3: TGCAGCGTTGAATTATACCGTGACGAGAGCGCTCTACCTGGCTACACCTTC.

This chain uses TRBV10-1 with TRBJ1-6; no clear D. V was shortened by 4 bases and J by 10 bases, with 8 bases between the two germline ends. This CDR3 region has 12 residues. Germline-derived CDR1 and CDR2 are WNHNN and SYGVQD (reference sequence). The CDR3 coding sequence is TGCGCCAGCAGTGGGGCAGGATCACCCCTCCACTTT. Translated, it gives CASSGAGSPLHF.

The V call is TRBV6-1, the J call TRBJ2-2, with 9 nucleotides matching TRBD2. The germline gives CDR1 MNHNS, CDR2 SASEGT. The CDR3 runs 15 residues. J lost 4 bases, V lost 4 bases, and 4 bases had no gene match. As DNA, the CDR3 is TGTGCCAGCAGTGGACTAGCGGATTTCACCGGGGAGCTGTTTTTT. Protein sequence: CASSGLADFTGELFF.

The rearrangement links TRBV5-4 to TRBJ2-7, with 7 positions matching TRBD1. J gave up 5 bases and V 2 bases, and 7 bases lay outside the gene matches. This CDR3 has 14 residues. Germline V gene data show CDR1 as SGHNT and CDR2 as YYREEE (reference sequence). In DNA form, the CDR3 reads TGTGCCAGCAGCTTTCTGGACAGGACCCACGAGCAGTACTTC. Its protein is CASSFLDRTHEQYF.

This CDR3 reads CASSEDRRDSPLHF. The CDR3 DNA reads TGCGCCAGCAGCGAGGATAGGAGGGATTCACCCCTCCACTTT. V and J are TRBV5-1 and TRBJ1-6, with no clear D. V lost 4 bases and J lost 8, with 13 bases in between. From germline, CDR1 is SGHRS and CDR2 YFSETQ. CDR3 size: 14 residues.

The table lists this clone with a few counts. Different DNA sequences within this sample yield the same CDR3. V and J are TRBV29-1 and TRBJ1-5, with TRBD1 matching over 7 bases. The trim removed 0 bases at V and 5 bases at J, leaving 1 base unmatched. Germline assignment: CDR1 SQVTM and CDR2 ANQGSEA. This CDR3 region has 13 residues. CDR3 region: CSVEEDRYQPQHF. CDR3 DNA: TGCAGCGTTGAAGAGGACAGGTATCAGCCCCAGCATTTT. The variable domain in full, with the rest retrieved from reference TRBV29-1 and TRBJ1-5, is SAVISQKPSRDICQRGTSLTIQCQVDSQVTMMFWYRQQPGQSLTLIATANQGSEATYESGFVIDKFPISRPNLTFSTLTVSNMSPEDSSIYLCSVEEDRYQPQHFGDGTRLSIL.

A few counts support this clone. The rearrangement uses TRBV9 and TRBJ2-5; 10 positions match TRBD2. Per the germline V gene, CDR1 is SGDLS and CDR2 is YYNGEE. Germline trimming cut 0 bases from V and 5 bases from J; bases unmatched to any gene: 10. There are 17 residues in the CDR3. The CDR3 protein is CASSVGLGTSDRETQYF. The CDR3 DNA reads TGTGCCAGCAGCGTAGGTCTCGGGACTAGCGATCGGGAGACCCAGTACTTC.

This clone was observed a handful of times. The chain links TRBV11-3 to TRBJ1-1; TRBD1 might be the D (5 bases). Trimming stripped 6 bases from V and 2 bases from J, with 10 bases between. The CDR3 consists of 13 residues. Germline CDR1 reads SGHNT; CDR2 reads YENEEA. The CDR3 sequence: CASSRRVNTEAFF. The CDR3 DNA is TGTGCCAGCAGTCGCAGGGTCAACACTGAAGCTTTCTTT. Variable domain in full (rest from reference TRBV11-3 and TRBJ1-1): EAGVVQSPRYKIIEKKQPVAFWCNPISGHNTLYWYLQNLGQGPELLIRYENEEAVDDSQLPKDRFSAERLKGVDSTLKIQPAELGDSAVYLCASSRRVNTEAFFGQGTRLTVV.

This clone was seen only once. The rearrangement joins TRBV6-4 to TRBJ2-1; D is uncertain. V was pared by 0 bases and J by 2 bases, with 8 bases between. The CDR3 length is 15 residues. The germline V gene has CDR1 MRHNA and CDR2 SNTAGT. This chain's CDR3 is CASSDSSVTYNEQFF. Here the CDR3 DNA reads TGTGCCAGCAGTGACTCGAGTGTGACCTACAATGAGCAGTTCTTC.